The following is a TCR beta chain sequence with its context. Data came from immunoSEQ multiplex PCR; TCRdb stores just in-frame clones and leaves some out. The repertoire holds roughly 160,000 clones, 80% to 90% seen once, with around 2.9% in the top ten. Seattle patient enrollment occurred during active infection, with longitudinal follow-up thereafter. V lost 1 base and J 1 base, leaving 8 bases between the germline ends. The CDR3 length is 14 residues. Germline-derived CDR1 and CDR2 are SGHRS and YFSETQ. This sample is drawn from a study of blood T cell repertoires in COVID-19. The sample comprised peripheral blood. The gene calls are TRBV5-1 and TRBJ1-1, with D possibly matching TRBD1 (5 bases). The sequence came from a woman older than 75 with COVID-19, enrolled during active disease. DNA of the CDR3: TGCGCCAGCAGCTTGCAGACAGAGAACACTGAAGCTTTCTTT. Protein: CASSLQTENTEAFF.